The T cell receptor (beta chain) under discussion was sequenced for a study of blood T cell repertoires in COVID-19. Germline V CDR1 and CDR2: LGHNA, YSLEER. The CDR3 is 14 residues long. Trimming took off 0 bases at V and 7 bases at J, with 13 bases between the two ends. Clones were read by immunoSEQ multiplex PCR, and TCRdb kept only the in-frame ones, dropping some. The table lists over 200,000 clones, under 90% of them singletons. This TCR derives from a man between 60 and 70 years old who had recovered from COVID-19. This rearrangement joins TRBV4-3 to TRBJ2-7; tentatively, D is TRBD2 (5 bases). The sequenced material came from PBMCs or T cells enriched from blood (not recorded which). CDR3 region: CASSQDPRGREQYF. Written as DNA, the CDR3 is TGCGCCAGCAGCCAAGACCCTCGGGGTCGGGAGCAGTACTTC.